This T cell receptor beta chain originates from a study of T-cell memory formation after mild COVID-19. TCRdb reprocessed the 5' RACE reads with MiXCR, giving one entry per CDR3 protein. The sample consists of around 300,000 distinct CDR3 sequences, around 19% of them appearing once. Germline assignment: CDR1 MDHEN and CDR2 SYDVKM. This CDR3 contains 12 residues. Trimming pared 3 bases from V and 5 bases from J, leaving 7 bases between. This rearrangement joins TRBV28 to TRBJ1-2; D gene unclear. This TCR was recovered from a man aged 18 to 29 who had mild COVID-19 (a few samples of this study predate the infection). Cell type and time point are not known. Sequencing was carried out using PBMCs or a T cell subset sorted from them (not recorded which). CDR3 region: CASSLREYGYTF. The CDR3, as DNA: TGTGCCAGCAGTTTGAGGGAGTATGGCTACACCTTC.